This T cell receptor beta chain is from a study of T cell responses to AZD1222 COVID-19 vaccine. About this clone itself: As yet, its antigen is unknown.

General study results and limits: Donors, mostly white British, included more females; clonal diversity was possibly underestimated. Spike-specific TCR breadth rose after two AZD1222 doses, and depth rose as well. Unmutated variant regions are reportedly the target of nearly half of TCRs that are spike-specific. CD4 TCRs linked to vaccination spanned spike, dominating at 160-218 and 743-854.

Repertoires were generated with immunoSEQ multiplex PCR, while TCRdb's copy carries only in-frame clones and drops some. The sample has some 100,000 clones; around 87% are singletons. V lost 7 bases and J lost 4, with 26 bases in between. Per the germline V gene, CDR1 is SGHNT and CDR2 is YENEEA. The CDR3 sequence is 18 residues long. The rearrangement joins TRBV11-3 to TRBJ1-3, with D maybe TRBD1 (6 bases). The sequence came from an adult in good health. The sample consisted of peripheral blood, taken on day 0 of AZD1222 vaccination. The CDR3 is CASTRRGVWAVGGNTIYF. The DNA for the CDR3 is TGTGCCAGCACCCGAAGGGGGGTCTGGGCCGTCGGAGGAAACACCATATATTTT.